A selection of T cell receptor beta chains follows, all from one sample in a study of shared clonotypes between healthy human individuals. The table came from immunoSEQ multiplex PCR; TCRdb's copy has only in-frame clones and leaves some out. In the table there are about 1.5 million clones, about 96% of which are singletons. The sequencing input was naive CD4+ T cells sorted from blood. The receptor set was obtained from a man aged 25-45 years in good health. The CDR3 runs from the conserved cysteine through the conserved F or W. D genes are given only for firm matches. The size entry is marked missing in some rows and otherwise reads once, few, many or a size class.

CDR3nt	CDR3aa	len	v_gene	j_gene	d_gene	abundance
TGTGCCAGCAGGGGCGCCTACGAGCAGTACTTC	CASRGAYEQYF	11	TRBV5-4	TRBJ2-7	.	.
TGTGCCAGCAGTGGACCGGGTAACTACCTCCACGAGCAGTACTTC	CASSGPGNYLHEQYF	15	TRBV6-1	TRBJ2-7	.	.
TGTGCCAGTAGCGCTAGAGGGGGCAACACTGAAGCTTTCTTT	CASSARGGNTEAFF	14	TRBV19	TRBJ1-1	TRBD1	.
TGTGCCAGCAGCCCGGGGACTAGCGGGAGCACAGATACGCAGTATTTT	CASSPGTSGSTDTQYF	16	TRBV7-6	TRBJ2-3	TRBD2	.
TGTGCCAGCAGTTATAGCAGGGGAGGAAGGGGCTACACCTTC	CASSYSRGGRGYTF	14	TRBV6-5	TRBJ1-2	.	.
TGTGCCAGCACTAGGGGTGGAGAGACCCAGTACTTC	CASTRGGETQYF	12	TRBV6-6	TRBJ2-5	.	.
TGTGCCAGCAGCCAGTTATCTACTGAAGCTTTCTTT	CASSQLSTEAFF	12	TRBV6-6	TRBJ1-1	.	.
TGCGCCAGCAGTCAAAATAAAAAACTAATGAACACTGAAGCTTTCTTT	CASSQNKKLMNTEAFF	16	TRBV23-1	TRBJ1-1	.	.
TGTGCCAGCAAGGGCCCAGGGTTTTCCTACGAGCAGTACTTC	CASKGPGFSYEQYF	14	TRBV2	TRBJ2-7	.	.
TGCGCCAGCAGCCAAGATGTTGGGGGGCCCCAGTACTTC	CASSQDVGGPQYF	13	TRBV4-3	TRBJ2-5	.	.
TGCGCCAGCAGCTTGGAGGCCAGGGGGCTTGGCAATCAGCCCCAGCATTTT	CASSLEARGLGNQPQHF	17	TRBV5-1	TRBJ1-5	TRBD1	.
TGTGCCAGTAGTATAGGGGGCCTTCAGCCCCAGCATTTT	CASSIGGLQPQHF	13	TRBV19	TRBJ1-5	.	.
TGCGCCAGCAGCTTGGAACTAGGGGGTTGGGAGACCCAGTACTTC	CASSLELGGWETQYF	15	TRBV5-1	TRBJ2-5	.	.
TGTGCCAGCAGTGAAGCTCCCCGATGGACAGGGGTCACAGATACGCAGTATTTT	CASSEAPRWTGVTDTQYF	18	TRBV6-1	TRBJ2-3	TRBD1	.
TGTGCCAGCAGCTTAGGGACAGGGGGTGCCAATCAGCCCCAGCATTTT	CASSLGTGGANQPQHF	16	TRBV7-9	TRBJ1-5	TRBD1	.
TGTGCCAGCGGGGGCACGGGCCTCCCAAACACTGAAGCTTTCTTT	CASGGTGLPNTEAFF	15	TRBV2	TRBJ1-1	.	.
TGTGCCAGCAGCCAAGGACAGGCCACCGGGGAGCTGTTTTTT	CASSQGQATGELFF	14	TRBV5-4	TRBJ2-2	TRBD1	.
TGTGCCTGGAGTGGAGGCTCCTACGAGCAGTACTTC	CAWSGGSYEQYF	12	TRBV30	TRBJ2-7	.	.
TGTGCCAGTAGTATCATCTTTCGGCCCGTGGACAAAAACATTCAGTACTTC	CASSIIFRPVDKNIQYF	17	TRBV19	TRBJ2-4	.	.
TGCGCCAGCAGTGAATGGAAGTCCTACAATGAGCAGTTCTTC	CASSEWKSYNEQFF	14	TRBV10-1	TRBJ2-1	.	.
TGTGCCAGCAGTGAACAAAGGGGTTTCGAGACCCAGTACTTC	CASSEQRGFETQYF	14	TRBV25-1	TRBJ2-5	.	.
TGTGCCAGCTCACCGAACATGAACACTGAAGCTTTCTTT	CASSPNMNTEAFF	13	TRBV18	TRBJ1-1	.	.
TGCAGTGCTAGGGGGGAAGAGACCCAGTACTTC	CSARGEETQYF	11	TRBV20-1	TRBJ2-5	.	.
TGCGCCAGCAGCCAAGAGGGGGCTGGGGCCAACGTCCTGACTTTC	CASSQEGAGANVLTF	15	TRBV4-3	TRBJ2-6	.	.
TGTGCCAGCAGCTTGACAGGTCAGGGACTGGGGACCCAGTACTTC	CASSLTGQGLGTQYF	15	TRBV5-6	TRBJ2-5	.	.
TGTGCCAGCAGCTTATTTGGCTCCCGAGGGGGGGAGCTGTTTTTT	CASSLFGSRGGELFF	15	TRBV7-2	TRBJ2-2	.	.
TGTGCCAGCAGCTTACGTGGTTGGAGCTTTATCTACGAGCAGTACTTC	CASSLRGWSFIYEQYF	16	TRBV7-8	TRBJ2-7	.	.
TGTGCCAGCAGCCAAGACCATAGCGGGAGGGCCGGCGGGGAGCTGTTTTTT	CASSQDHSGRAGGELFF	17	TRBV4-2	TRBJ2-2	TRBD2	.
TGTGCCAGCTCACCACTTGAGGCCGGGGAGCTGTTTTTT	CASSPLEAGELFF	13	TRBV18	TRBJ2-2	.	once
TGTGCCAGCTCACCCCGGGATGGGCAGGGCGAGCAGTACTTC	CASSPRDGQGEQYF	14	TRBV18	TRBJ2-7	.	.
TGTGCCAGCAGCTTAGGCAGGGCCTACGAGCAGTACTTC	CASSLGRAYEQYF	13	TRBV7-9	TRBJ2-7	.	.
TGTGCCATCAGGGCCGGGACAGAGAACACTGAAGCTTTCTTT	CAIRAGTENTEAFF	14	TRBV10-3	TRBJ1-1	TRBD1	once
TGTGCCAGCACCGAATGGGGAACACAAGAGACCCAGTACTTC	CASTEWGTQETQYF	14	TRBV7-9	TRBJ2-5	.	.
TGTGCCAGCAGCGTAGCTAGCCCCGTCCCAGGGCTTGGCACTGAAGCTTTCTTT	CASSVASPVPGLGTEAFF	18	TRBV9	TRBJ1-1	.	.
TGTGCCAGCAGTAACAGGGGAAGAGAGACCCAGTACTTC	CASSNRGRETQYF	13	TRBV2	TRBJ2-5	TRBD1	.
TGCGCCAGCAGTCGCCAGGGACAGGGGAACACTGAAGCTTTCTTT	CASSRQGQGNTEAFF	15	TRBV5-1	TRBJ1-1	TRBD1	.
TGTGCCAGCAGCGTACAGGGGGCGACGACTGAAGCTTTCTTT	CASSVQGATTEAFF	14	TRBV7-9	TRBJ1-1	TRBD1	.
TGTGCCAGCAGCCCCTCCGGGGGGGGCCACGAGCAGTACTTC	CASSPSGGGHEQYF	14	TRBV9	TRBJ2-7	TRBD2	once
TGTGCCATCAACCCAGGGCAAGGAGAGCAGTACTTC	CAINPGQGEQYF	12	TRBV10-3	TRBJ2-7	.	.
TGTGCCAGCAGCCGTACTATCTACGAGCAGTACTTC	CASSRTIYEQYF	12	TRBV28	TRBJ2-7	.	.
TGCGCCAGCAGCCAAGAGGGACTAGCGGGAGTCAACGAGCAGTACTTC	CASSQEGLAGVNEQYF	16	TRBV4-1	TRBJ2-7	TRBD2	.
TGTGCCAGCAGCTTGGTAGGGGGCTCTGGAAACACCATATATTTT	CASSLVGGSGNTIYF	15	TRBV5-4	TRBJ1-3	.	once
TGTGCCACCAGCAGAGTCATTGGGCGAGGGTCGACTGAAGCTTTCTTT	CATSRVIGRGSTEAFF	16	TRBV15	TRBJ1-1	.	.
TGTGCCAGCAGCCTTGTAGGACAGCAGGACTATGGCTACACCTTC	CASSLVGQQDYGYTF	15	TRBV6-1	TRBJ1-2	.	.
TGCGCCAGCAGCCTTGGACTAAGCTCTGGAAACACCATATATTTT	CASSLGLSSGNTIYF	15	TRBV4-3	TRBJ1-3	.	.
TGTGCCAGCAGTTCGTCCCGGGATTTTTCTTTT	CASSSSRDFSF	11	TRBV28	TRBJ2-3	.	.
TGTGCCAGCAGCTCCCCTTCCACCTACGAGCAGTACTTC	CASSSPSTYEQYF	13	TRBV5-4	TRBJ2-7	.	.
TGCGCCAGCAGCACAACTAGCGGGACTGCCGAGCAGTACTTC	CASSTTSGTAEQYF	14	TRBV5-1	TRBJ2-7	TRBD2	.
TGTGCCAGCAGCGTAGTGTGGAAGGACCCACAGGGGGGCACAGATACGCAGTATTTT	CASSVVWKDPQGGTDTQYF	19	TRBV9	TRBJ2-3	TRBD1	.
TGTGCCAGCAGTGGCCTCCATACGCAGTATTTT	CASSGLHTQYF	11	TRBV25-1	TRBJ2-3	.	.
TGTGCCAGCAGCGCCCAGGGGGCATCCTACGAGCAGTACTTC	CASSAQGASYEQYF	14	TRBV7-2	TRBJ2-7	TRBD1	.
TGTGCCAGCAGCGTAGATTTTGGGATCAATCAGCCCCAGCATTTT	CASSVDFGINQPQHF	15	TRBV9	TRBJ1-5	.	.
TGTGCCAGCCGACAGGGGGCGGCCGGGGAGCTGTTTTTT	CASRQGAAGELFF	13	TRBV6-5	TRBJ2-2	TRBD1	.
TGTGCCAGCTCACCACCGGGTTTCAATCAGCCCCAGCATTTT	CASSPPGFNQPQHF	14	TRBV18	TRBJ1-5	.	few
TGTGCCAGTAGTATACCGGGGCAGGGGGAACGGAAGCAGTTCTTC	CASSIPGQGERKQFF	15	TRBV19	TRBJ2-1	TRBD1	.
TGTGCCAGCAGTTACTCAGGGGCGAACACTGAAGCTTTCTTT	CASSYSGANTEAFF	14	TRBV6-6	TRBJ1-1	.	.
TGTGCCAGCAGCCCCATTGGGGTGGGCACTGAAGCTTTCTTT	CASSPIGVGTEAFF	14	TRBV6-5	TRBJ1-1	.	.
TGTGCCAGCAGTTTGGGACGGGACAGGACGAACACTGAAGCTTTCTTT	CASSLGRDRTNTEAFF	16	TRBV28	TRBJ1-1	TRBD1	.
TGTGCCAGCAGTCCGCGGACAGGGACAAGCTCCTACGAGCAGTACTTC	CASSPRTGTSSYEQYF	16	TRBV6-6	TRBJ2-7	TRBD1	.
TGTGCCAGCAGCACTTCCTGGTCGGCGAGGGTTGAGCAGTTCTTC	CASSTSWSARVEQFF	15	TRBV5-6	TRBJ2-1	.	once